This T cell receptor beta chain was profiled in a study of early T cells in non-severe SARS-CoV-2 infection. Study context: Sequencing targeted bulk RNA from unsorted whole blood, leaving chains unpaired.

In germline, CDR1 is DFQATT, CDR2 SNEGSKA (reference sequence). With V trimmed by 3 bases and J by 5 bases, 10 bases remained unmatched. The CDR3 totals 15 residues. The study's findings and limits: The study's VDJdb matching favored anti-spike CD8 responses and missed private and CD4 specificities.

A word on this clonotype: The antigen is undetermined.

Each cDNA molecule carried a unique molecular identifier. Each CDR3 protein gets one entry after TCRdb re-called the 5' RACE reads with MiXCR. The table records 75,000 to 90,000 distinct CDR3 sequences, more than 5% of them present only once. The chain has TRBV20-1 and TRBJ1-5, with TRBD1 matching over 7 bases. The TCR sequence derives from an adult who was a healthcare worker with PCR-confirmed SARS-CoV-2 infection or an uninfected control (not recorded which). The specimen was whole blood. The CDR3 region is CSASHSTGPYQPQHF. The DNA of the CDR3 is TGCAGTGCTAGCCACTCGACAGGGCCTTATCAGCCCCAGCATTTT.